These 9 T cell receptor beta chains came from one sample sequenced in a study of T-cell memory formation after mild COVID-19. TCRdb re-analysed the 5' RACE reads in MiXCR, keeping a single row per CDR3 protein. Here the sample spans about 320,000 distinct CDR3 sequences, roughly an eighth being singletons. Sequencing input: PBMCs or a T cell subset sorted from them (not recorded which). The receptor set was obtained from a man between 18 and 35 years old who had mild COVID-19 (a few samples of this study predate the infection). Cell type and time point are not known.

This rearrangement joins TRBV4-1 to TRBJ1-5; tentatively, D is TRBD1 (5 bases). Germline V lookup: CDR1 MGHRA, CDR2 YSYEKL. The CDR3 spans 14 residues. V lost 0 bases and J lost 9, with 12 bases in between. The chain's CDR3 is CASSQEGNGGPQHF. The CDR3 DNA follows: TGCGCCAGCAGCCAAGAAGGCAACGGGGGGCCCCAGCATTTT.

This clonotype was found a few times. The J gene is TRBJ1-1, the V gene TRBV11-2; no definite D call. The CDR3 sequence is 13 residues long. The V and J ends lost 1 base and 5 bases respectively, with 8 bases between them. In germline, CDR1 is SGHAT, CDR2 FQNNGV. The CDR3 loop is CASSLAAGTEAFF. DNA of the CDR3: TGTGCCAGCAGCTTAGCTGCTGGTACTGAAGCTTTCTTT.

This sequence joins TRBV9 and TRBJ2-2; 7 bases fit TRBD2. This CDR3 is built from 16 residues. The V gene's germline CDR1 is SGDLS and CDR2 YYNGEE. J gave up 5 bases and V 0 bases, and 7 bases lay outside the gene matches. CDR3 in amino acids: CASSVVPSGRTGELFF. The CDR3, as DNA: TGTGCCAGCAGCGTAGTCCCTAGCGGTAGGACCGGGGAGCTGTTTTTT.

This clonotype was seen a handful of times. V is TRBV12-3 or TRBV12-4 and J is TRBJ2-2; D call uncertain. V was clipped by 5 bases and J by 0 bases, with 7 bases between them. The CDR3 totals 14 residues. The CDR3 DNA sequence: TGTGCCAGCAGTCCCCACGCGAACACCGGGGAGCTGTTTTTT. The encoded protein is CASSPHANTGELFF.

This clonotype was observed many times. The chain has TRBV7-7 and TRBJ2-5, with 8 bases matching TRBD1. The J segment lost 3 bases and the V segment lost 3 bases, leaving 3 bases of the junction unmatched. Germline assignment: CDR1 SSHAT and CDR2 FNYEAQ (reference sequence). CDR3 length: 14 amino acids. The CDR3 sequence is CASSFGTGEETQYF. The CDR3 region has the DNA TGTGCCAGCAGCTTCGGGACAGGCGAAGAGACCCAGTACTTC.

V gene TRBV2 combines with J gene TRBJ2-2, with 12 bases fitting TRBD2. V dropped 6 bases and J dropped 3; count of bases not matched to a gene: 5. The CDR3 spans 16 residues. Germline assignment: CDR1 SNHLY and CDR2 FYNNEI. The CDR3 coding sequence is TGTGCCAGCAGGGACGGGACTAGCGGGTACACCGGGGAGCTGTTTTTT. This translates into CASRDGTSGYTGELFF.

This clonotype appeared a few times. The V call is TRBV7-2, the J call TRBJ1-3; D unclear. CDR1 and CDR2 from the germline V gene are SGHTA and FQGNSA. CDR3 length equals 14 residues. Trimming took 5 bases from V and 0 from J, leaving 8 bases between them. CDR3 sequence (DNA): TGTGCCAGCAGCCCGGGCACCTCTGGAAACACCATATATTTT. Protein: CASSPGTSGNTIYF.

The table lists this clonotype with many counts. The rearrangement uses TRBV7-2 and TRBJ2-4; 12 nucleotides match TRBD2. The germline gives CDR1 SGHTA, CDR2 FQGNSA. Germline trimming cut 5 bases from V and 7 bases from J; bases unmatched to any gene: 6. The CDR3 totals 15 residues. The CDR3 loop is CASSPTSGGWNIQYF. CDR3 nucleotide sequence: TGTGCCAGCAGCCCAACTAGCGGGGGGTGGAACATTCAGTACTTC.

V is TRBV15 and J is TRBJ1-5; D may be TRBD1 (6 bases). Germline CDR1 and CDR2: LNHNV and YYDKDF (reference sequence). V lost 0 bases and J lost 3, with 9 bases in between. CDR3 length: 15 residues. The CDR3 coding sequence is TGTGCCACCAGCAGAGACGGACAGATCAATCAGCCCCAGCATTTT. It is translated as CATSRDGQINQPQHF.